Listed here is a single T cell receptor beta chain. V was trimmed by 3 bases and J by 0 bases, leaving 9 bases between them. The CDR3 spans 14 residues. The germline CDR1 and CDR2 sequences are SQVTM and ANQGSEA. As handled by the study authors: Reference gene primer amplification yielded estimated nucleated cell counts. Sequencing used immunoSEQ multiplex PCR; TCRdb keeps in-frame clones, though not all of them. D and trimming come from the DNA, and the V and J calls and clone size come from that table. The sample carries 250,000 to 350,000 clones, around 90% recorded once. This sample is part of a study of blood T cell repertoires in COVID-19. Study-level background: Sites in the United States, Italy and Spain provided acute and convalescent COVID-19 samples.

This receptor was taken from a woman aged 45-60 years with COVID-19, enrolled during active disease. The sequencing input was peripheral blood. V and J are TRBV29-1 and TRBJ2-1, with TRBD1 as a possible D gene (7 bases). This chain's CDR3 is CSVDQGGSYNEQFF. The CDR3 bases are TGCAGCGTTGATCAGGGGGGCTCCTACAATGAGCAGTTCTTC.